These 12 T cell receptor beta chains were all obtained from the same sample, sequenced in a study of cytomegalovirus exposure and HLA in healthy donors. The PCR was carried out with 60 Vbeta primers and 13 Jbeta primers. The data were produced by immunoSEQ multiplex PCR, yet TCRdb's version contains in-frame clones alone and is incomplete. The repertoire has 60,000 to 70,000 clones, roughly 80% of them found once; the top ten carry under 3%. The sample comprised PBMCs. These receptors were obtained from a woman aged 30 to 39 in good health and CMV-seronegative.

CDR3 in amino acids: CASWTGENYGYTF. Here the CDR3 DNA reads TGTGCCTCTTGGACAGGGGAAAACTATGGCTACACCTTC. The chain links TRBV30 to TRBJ1-2, with 9 bases matching TRBD1. J was trimmed by 2 bases and V by 7 bases; bases with no gene match: 5. The germline V gene has CDR1 GTSNPN and CDR2 SVGIG (reference sequence). The CDR3 loop spans 13 amino acids.

The V gene is TRBV5-6, the J gene TRBJ2-7, with TRBD1 identical over 9 bases. This CDR3 has 15 residues. The germline V gene has CDR1 SGHDT and CDR2 YYEEEE. The junction had 6 bases not matched to a gene; V was cut back by 4 bases and J by 1 base. The CDR3 DNA reads as TGTGCCAGCAGCCCCACCGGGACAGGGTCCTACGAGCAGTACGTC. Translating it yields CASSPTGTGSYEQYV.

The V gene is TRBV11-2, the J gene TRBJ2-3; TRBD2 matches 9 bases. CDR1 is SGHAT, CDR2 FQNNGV, per germline. The CDR3 has 17 residues. The V segment lost 1 base and the J segment 3 bases; nucleotides outside the gene matches: 8. The CDR3 protein is CASSLGGAGGRTDTQYF. The CDR3, as DNA: TGTGCCAGCAGCTTAGGAGGGGCGGGAGGGCGGACAGATACGCAGTATTTT. Full variable domain (rest looked up from reference TRBV11-2 and TRBJ2-3): EAGVAQSPRYKIIEKRQSVAFWCNPISGHATLYWYQQILGQGPKLLIQFQNNGVVDDSQLPKDRFSAERLKGVDSTLKIQPAKLEDSAVYLCASSLGGAGGRTDTQYFGPGTRLTVL.

The table lists this clone with a few counts. The chain carries TRBV18 and TRBJ1-2; D not resolved. The CDR3 has 16 residues. The V and J ends lost 3 bases and 2 bases respectively, with 16 bases between them. Germline V gene data show CDR1 as KGHSH and CDR2 as LQKENI. CDR3 nucleotides: TGTGCCAGCTCACCCTCCCGGAGTGAGGGAAACTATGGCTACACCTTC. Its translation is CASSPSRSEGNYGYTF.

The CDR3 DNA reads TGCGCCAGCAGCCAAGATCGACAGGGGGGCAGTCAGCCCCAGCATTTT. As protein: CASSQDRQGGSQPQHF. The J gene is TRBJ1-5, the V gene TRBV4-3, with TRBD1 identical over 9 bases. The CDR3 is made up of 16 amino acids. V lost 0 bases, J lost 6 bases, and 6 bases stayed unmatched. Per germline, CDR1 LGHNA and CDR2 YSLEER.

The V gene is TRBV19, the J gene TRBJ1-4; 7 bases are a match to TRBD1. Trimming took 5 bases from V and 5 from J; bases not matched to a gene: 11. In germline, CDR1 is LNHDA, CDR2 SQIVND (reference sequence). The CDR3 spans 16 residues. In nucleotides, the CDR3 is TGTGCCAGTAGTCACACGGGCCGGGACAGCAATGAAAAACTGTTTTTT. Translated, it gives CASSHTGRDSNEKLFF.

The V call is TRBV10-3, the J call TRBJ1-1, with 9 bases fitting TRBD1. Unmatched junction bases numbered 5, after V lost 7 bases and J lost 5 bases. CDR3 length: 13 amino acids. Per the germline V gene, CDR1 is ENHRY and CDR2 is SYGVKD. The CDR3 region is CAIMGTGKTEAFF. The CDR3 nucleotides are TGTGCCATCATGGGGACAGGGAAGACTGAAGCTTTCTTT.

The chain couples TRBV11-3 to TRBJ1-1, with no clear D. CDR1 SGHNT and CDR2 YENEEA come from the germline V gene. Trimming pared 1 base from V and 6 bases from J, leaving 15 bases between. This CDR3 has 15 amino acids. CDR3 amino acids: CASSLVGVGRAEAFF. CDR3 nucleotide sequence: TGTGCCAGCAGCTTAGTGGGTGTAGGGAGGGCTGAAGCTTTCTTT.

This clone was picked up a small number of times. The chain combines TRBV18 with TRBJ1-3; D gene uncertain. This CDR3 is built from 16 residues. V lost 0 bases to trimming and J lost 0 bases, with 9 bases between them. CDR1 is KGHSH and CDR2 is LQKENI in the germline V gene. DNA of the CDR3: TGTGCCAGCTCACCACCACGGGGTTTCTCTGGAAACACCATATATTTT. Encoded protein: CASSPPRGFSGNTIYF.

This chain connects TRBV6-5 to TRBJ1-2; D is possibly TRBD1 (5 bases). The CDR3 has 16 residues. With 0 bases removed from V and 7 bases from J, the gap between germline ends came to 18 bases. Germline CDR1 and CDR2: MNHEY and SVGAGI. This CDR3 reads CASSYSGTEGVGGYTF. The CDR3 region has the DNA TGTGCCAGCAGTTACTCAGGGACGGAGGGTGTAGGTGGCTACACCTTC.

CDR3 DNA sequence: TGTGCCAGCAGCAGACTAGAAAGGCCCTACGAGCAGTACTTC. Translating gives CASSRLERPYEQYF. The chain couples TRBV5-4 to TRBJ2-7; a possible D gene is TRBD2 (6 bases). Germline assignment: CDR1 SGHNT and CDR2 YYREEE (reference sequence). The CDR3 has 14 residues. V lost 4 bases, J lost 2 bases, and 13 bases lay in between.

This clone was found a few times. The chain recombines TRBV29-1 with TRBJ1-2; 8 bases are a match to TRBD1. Germline loops: CDR1 SQVTM, CDR2 ANQGSEA. V shed 4 bases and J 4 bases; nucleotides not matched to a gene: 11. CDR3 length: 15 residues. The CDR3 loop reads CSVAGQGLSLYGYTF. CDR3 DNA sequence: TGCAGCGTTGCCGGACAGGGCCTTTCTCTCTATGGCTACACCTTC.